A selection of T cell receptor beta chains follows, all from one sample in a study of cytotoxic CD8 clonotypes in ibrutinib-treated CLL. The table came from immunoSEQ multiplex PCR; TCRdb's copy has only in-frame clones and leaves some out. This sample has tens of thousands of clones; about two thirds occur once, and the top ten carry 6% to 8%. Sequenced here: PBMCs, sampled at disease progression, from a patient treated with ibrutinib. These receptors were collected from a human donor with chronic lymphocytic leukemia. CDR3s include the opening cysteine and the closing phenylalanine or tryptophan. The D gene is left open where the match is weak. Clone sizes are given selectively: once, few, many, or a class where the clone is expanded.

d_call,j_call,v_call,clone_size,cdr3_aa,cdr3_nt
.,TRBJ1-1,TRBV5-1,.,CASSPGHSEAFF,TGCGCCAGCAGCCCTGGACATTCTGAAGCTTTCTTT
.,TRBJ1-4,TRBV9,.,CASSPRVTSEKLFF,TGTGCCAGCAGCCCCCGAGTTACCAGCGAAAAACTGTTTTTT
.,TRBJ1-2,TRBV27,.,CASSLRGRGYTF,TGTGCCAGCAGTTTAAGGGGTCGGGGCTACACCTTC
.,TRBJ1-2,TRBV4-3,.,CASSPSIGGSLNYGYTF,TGCGCCAGCAGCCCATCGATTGGGGGCAGTCTTAACTATGGCTACACCTTC
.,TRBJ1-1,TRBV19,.,CASSLSPVNTEAFF,TGTGCCAGTAGTCTCTCGCCCGTGAACACTGAAGCTTTCTTT
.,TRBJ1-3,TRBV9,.,CASSQSGVSGNTIYF,TGTGCCAGCAGCCAATCGGGGGTCTCTGGAAACACCATATATTTT
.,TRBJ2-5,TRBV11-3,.,CASSIPGEETQYF,TGTGCCAGCAGCATCCCGGGGGAAGAGACCCAGTACTTC
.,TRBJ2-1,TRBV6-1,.,CASSDWGQGQFF,TGTGCCAGCAGTGACTGGGGCCAAGGACAGTTCTTC
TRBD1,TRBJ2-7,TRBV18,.,CASSPGQANSYEQYF,TGTGCCAGCTCCCCGGGACAGGCTAACTCCTACGAGCAGTACTTC
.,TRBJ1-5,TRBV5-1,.,CASSLSSGNQPQHF,TGCGCCAGCAGCTTGAGTTCGGGTAATCAGCCCCAGCATTTT
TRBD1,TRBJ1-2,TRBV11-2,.,CASSPGQGGFYGYTF,TGTGCCAGCAGCCCGGGACAGGGGGGGTTCTATGGCTACACCTTC
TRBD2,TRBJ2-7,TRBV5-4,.,CASSLGPAGTYEQYF,TGTGCCAGCAGCTTGGGTCCAGCGGGAACCTACGAGCAGTACTTC
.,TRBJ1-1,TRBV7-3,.,CASSSFGPMNTEAFF,TGTGCCAGCAGCTCCTTCGGTCCAATGAACACTGAAGCTTTCTTT
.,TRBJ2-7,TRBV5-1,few,CASSLLGQGHYEQYF,TGCGCCAGCAGCTTGTTAGGGCAGGGACACTACGAGCAGTACTTC
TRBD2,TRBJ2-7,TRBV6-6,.,CASRSLAGESEQYF,TGTGCCAGCAGGTCACTAGCGGGAGAAAGCGAGCAGTACTTC
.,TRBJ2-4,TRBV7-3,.,CASSLRESDIQYF,TGTGCCAGCAGCTTGAGGGAGTCGGACATTCAGTACTTC
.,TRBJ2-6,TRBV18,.,CASSPLPSGANVLTF,TGTGCCAGCTCACCACTCCCCTCCGGGGCCAACGTCCTGACTTTC
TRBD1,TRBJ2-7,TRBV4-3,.,CASSQGTGYEQYF,TGCGCCAGCAGCCAAGGGACAGGCTACGAGCAGTACTTC
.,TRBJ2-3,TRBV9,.,CASSVDQVSTQYF,TGTGCCAGCAGCGTAGATCAAGTGAGTACGCAGTATTTT
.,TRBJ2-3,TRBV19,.,CASSWTSTDTQYF,TGTGCCAGTAGTTGGACTAGCACAGATACGCAGTATTTT
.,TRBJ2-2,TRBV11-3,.,CASSLDSNTGELFF,TGTGCCAGCAGCTTAGACTCGAACACCGGGGAGCTGTTTTTT
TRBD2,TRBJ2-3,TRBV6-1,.,CASSEKGTSGGRTDTQYF,TGTGCCAGCAGTGAAAAGGGGACTAGCGGGGGGCGCACAGATACGCAGTATTTT
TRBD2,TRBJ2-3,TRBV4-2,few,CASSSYTYGGADTQYF,TGTGCCAGCAGCTCGTACACATACGGGGGGGCAGATACGCAGTATTTT
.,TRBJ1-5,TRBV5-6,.,CASSSPGARVHF,TGTGCCAGCAGCTCCCCGGGGGCGCGGGTGCATTTT
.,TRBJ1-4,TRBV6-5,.,CASRANGEKLFF,TGTGCCAGCAGGGCTAACGGTGAAAAACTGTTTTTT
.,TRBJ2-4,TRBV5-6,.,CASSLGEAKNIQYF,TGTGCCAGCAGCTTGGGAGAGGCCAAAAACATTCAGTACTTC
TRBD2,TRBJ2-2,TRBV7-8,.,CASSFSRLAGVAGELFF,TGTGCCAGCAGCTTTTCACGTCTAGCGGGAGTAGCCGGGGAGCTGTTTTTT
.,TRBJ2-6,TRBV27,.,CASSFSLLRAGANVLTF,TGTGCCAGCAGTTTTTCCCTCCTCAGGGCTGGGGCCAACGTCCTGACTTTC
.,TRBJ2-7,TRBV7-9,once,CASSSVFLASEQYF,TGTGCCAGCAGCTCAGTCTTTTTAGCGAGCGAGCAGTACTTC
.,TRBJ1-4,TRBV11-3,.,CASSFGGNNEKLFF,TGTGCCAGCAGCTTTGGAGGGAATAATGAAAAACTGTTTTTT
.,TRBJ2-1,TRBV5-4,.,CASSSGSDTRNHNEQFF,TGTGCCAGCAGCTCGGGGTCGGATACACGAAACCACAATGAGCAGTTCTTC
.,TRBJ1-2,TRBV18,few,CASSPGAVDGYTF,TGTGCCAGCTCACCCGGCGCAGTCGATGGCTACACCTTC